This T cell receptor (beta chain) came from a study of T cells in Graves' hyperthyroidism and ophthalmopathy. Whole-study context: Blood was drawn when the patient was first diagnosed and still untreated.

Germline V lookup: CDR1 MNHNS, CDR2 SASEGT. This CDR3 contains 14 residues. V was trimmed by 2 bases and J by 4 bases, leaving 11 bases between them. Patients with uncontrolled infections, other autoimmune diseases, pregnancy or lactation were excluded. Diagnoses used clinical symptoms, serum thyroxine and TRAb, thyroid ultrasound and orbital computed tomography. Points from the study as a whole: A model of 13 V-J pairs discriminated ophthalmopathy from stable hyperthyroidism.

Notes on this clonotype: Its antigen is not identified.

RNA transcripts gave rise to amplified TCR beta CDR3 regions. HTBI primers were the set used in a first-round RT-PCR of the TCR CDR3. TCRdb re-called the multiplex PCR reads with MiXCR, one entry per CDR3 protein. This table holds about 350,000 distinct CDR3 sequences, about 17% found once. The chain links TRBV6-1 to TRBJ1-2, with D perhaps matching TRBD1 (6 bases). The sequencing input was blood. The receptor was isolated from a woman in her thirties with Graves' hyperthyroidism that later progressed to Graves' ophthalmopathy. The CDR3 reads CASSENRVGYGYTF. The CDR3 DNA is TGTGCCAGCAGTGAAAACAGGGTGGGCTATGGCTACACCTTC.